These 15 T cell receptor beta chains were all obtained from the same sample, sequenced in a study of blood T cells in healthy people across ages. PCR was performed a second time for 7 to 11 cycles using a sample-barcoded 5' primer and a J-beta primer mix. In TCRdb, the 5' RACE reads were re-called with MiXCR into one record per CDR3 protein. This repertoire shows around 1,100,000 distinct CDR3 sequences, under 40% found once; its top ten account for around 14%. Sequenced input: blood. These receptors were obtained from a man younger than 35 in good health.

The chain is built from TRBV16 and TRBJ2-1, with 8 bases that match TRBD1. The CDR3 totals 14 residues. Losses at the gene ends were 2 bases for V and 6 bases for J; bases not matched to a gene: 3. Germline V gives CDR1 KGHSY, CDR2 FQNENV. The CDR3 protein is CASSQPDRVNEQFF. The CDR3 bases are TGTGCCAGCAGCCAACCGGACAGGGTCAATGAGCAGTTCTTC.

This clonotype has a count of ten or more. J is TRBJ1-6 and V is TRBV12-3 or TRBV12-4, with no clear D. The CDR3 sequence is 14 residues long. The V end lost 5 bases, the J end lost 7 bases, and 12 bases lay between the germline ends. The CDR3 sequence is CASSLGGFNSPLHF. DNA of the CDR3: TGTGCCAGCAGTCTCGGCGGCTTCAATTCACCCCTCCACTTT.

Only one count was recorded for this clonotype. Relative to the germline gene, one junction end is altered; a read error may explain this. This chain links TRBV7-2 with TRBJ1-5; 7 nucleotides match TRBD1. This CDR3 has 13 residues. Per germline, CDR1 SGHTA and CDR2 FQGNSA. The CDR3 loop is CASSWDSNQPRHF. For the CDR3, the DNA is TGTGCCAGCAGCTGGGACAGCAATCAGCCCCGGCATTTT.

The V call is TRBV4-3, the J call TRBJ1-1; 7 bases line up with TRBD1. The CDR3 is 16 residues long. CDR1 and CDR2 from the germline V gene are LGHNA and YSLEER. Trimming cost V 0 bases and J 4 bases; bases outside gene matches: 8. The CDR3 region is CASSQDLGQMSTEAFF. CDR3 DNA: TGCGCCAGCAGCCAAGATTTGGGACAGATGAGCACTGAAGCTTTCTTT.

The V call is TRBV7-2, the J call TRBJ2-1, with a possible D match to TRBD1 (5 bases). Looked up from germline, CDR1 is SGHTA and CDR2 is FQGNSA. Trimming removed 5 bases at V and 3 bases at J, with 14 bases between. This CDR3 is built from 15 residues. Written as DNA, the CDR3 is TGTGCCAGCAGCCAAATCCATCAGGGCTACAATGAGCAGTTCTTC. This translates into CASSQIHQGYNEQFF.

The rearrangement uses TRBV6-2 or TRBV6-3 and TRBJ1-5; possible D gene TRBD1, 5 bases. CDR1 is MNHEY, CDR2 SVGEGT, per germline. This CDR3 has 13 amino acids. Trimming removed 10 bases at V and 3 bases at J, with 13 bases between. CDR3 residues: CATQDTNNQPQHF. The CDR3 DNA is TGTGCCACCCAGGACACGAACAATCAGCCCCAGCATTTT.

This chain connects TRBV4-1 to TRBJ1-5; 9 bases fit TRBD1. V shed 1 base and J 4 bases; nucleotides not matched to a gene: 5. The CDR3 extends over 16 amino acids. Germline V lookup: CDR1 MGHRA, CDR2 YSYEKL. Written as DNA, the CDR3 is TGCGCCAGCAGCCAAGGGGGGACAGGGAGAAATCAGCCCCAGCATTTT. Its translation: CASSQGGTGRNQPQHF.

In its sample, this clonotype was seen a few times. The V gene is TRBV5-6, the J gene TRBJ2-5; D remains ambiguous. The ends were cut back, 2 bases at V and 5 bases at J, with 7 bases in the middle. The CDR3 extends over 12 amino acids. Germline V gives CDR1 SGHDT, CDR2 YYEEEE. DNA of the CDR3: TGTGCCAGCAGCTTACCCCCCGAGACCCAGTACTTC. This encodes CASSLPPETQYF.

In its sample, this clonotype was seen many times. The chain couples TRBV12-3 or TRBV12-4 to TRBJ2-3; D remains unclear. CDR3 length: 13 residues. Trimming pared 3 bases from V and 3 bases from J, leaving 7 bases between. The CDR3 region has the DNA TGTGCCAGCAGTTTTCGGCAGACAGATACGCAGTATTTT. Translating it yields CASSFRQTDTQYF.

This clonotype has a handful of counts. The rearrangement links TRBV6-2 or TRBV6-3 to TRBJ2-3; perhaps TRBD2 as D (6 bases). Trimming removed 0 bases from V and 0 bases from J, with 13 bases in between. Germline V lookup: CDR1 MNHEY, CDR2 SVGEGT. This CDR3 comprises 17 residues. Here the CDR3 DNA reads TGTGCCAGCAGTTACTCGAAGGCCGGGACTAGCACAGATACGCAGTATTTT. This encodes CASSYSKAGTSTDTQYF.

There are a few counts of this clonotype. A much larger clone lies a single base off, so this may be a read error. The V gene is TRBV10-3, the J gene TRBJ1-6; D uncertain. The CDR3 loop spans 13 amino acids. Germline CDR1 is ENHRY and CDR2 is SYGVKD. CDR3 DNA: TGTGCCATCAGCCAGGAGGATAATTCACCCCCCCACTTT. This sequence encodes CAISQEDNSPPHF.

This chain uses TRBV29-1 with TRBJ1-2; 8 bases are a match to TRBD1. The CDR3 covers 12 residues. Looked up from germline, CDR1 is SQVTM and CDR2 is ANQGSEA. The J segment lost 6 bases and the V segment lost 4 bases, leaving 4 bases of the junction unmatched. CDR3: CSVVQGADGYTF. CDR3 bases: TGCAGCGTTGTTCAGGGGGCAGATGGCTACACCTTC.

This clonotype has more than one count but fewer than ten. The V and J genes are TRBV12-3 or TRBV12-4 and TRBJ2-4; D may correspond to TRBD1 or TRBD2 (5 bases each). V was clipped by 3 bases and J by 2 bases, with 14 bases between them. The CDR3 contains 16 residues. The CDR3 bases are TGTGCCAGCAGTTTTGGGGGTAGAGGGCCCAAAAACATTCAGTACTTC. This sequence encodes CASSFGGRGPKNIQYF.

J is TRBJ1-1 and V is TRBV9, with D perhaps TRBD1 (6 bases). The CDR3 loop spans 15 amino acids. V gave up 3 bases and J gave up 8 bases, with 20 bases separating them. Germline V lookup: CDR1 SGDLS, CDR2 YYNGEE. Here the CDR3 reads CASSGRDTMSSEAFF. The CDR3 DNA reads as TGTGCCAGCAGCGGCCGGGACACCATGTCGTCCGAAGCTTTCTTT.

As for this clonotype: The junction departs from germline at one end; a sequencing error may be responsible. This chain links TRBV10-2 with TRBJ2-5; maybe TRBD1 (6 bases). The better agreement between TRBJ2-7 and the DNA end casts doubt on the J call. This CDR3 region has 11 residues. The germline CDR1 and CDR2 sequences are WSHSY and SAAADI. The CDR3 DNA reads TGCACCAGCAGTACAGGGTACGAGCAGTACTTC. Translated, it gives CTSSTGYEQYF.